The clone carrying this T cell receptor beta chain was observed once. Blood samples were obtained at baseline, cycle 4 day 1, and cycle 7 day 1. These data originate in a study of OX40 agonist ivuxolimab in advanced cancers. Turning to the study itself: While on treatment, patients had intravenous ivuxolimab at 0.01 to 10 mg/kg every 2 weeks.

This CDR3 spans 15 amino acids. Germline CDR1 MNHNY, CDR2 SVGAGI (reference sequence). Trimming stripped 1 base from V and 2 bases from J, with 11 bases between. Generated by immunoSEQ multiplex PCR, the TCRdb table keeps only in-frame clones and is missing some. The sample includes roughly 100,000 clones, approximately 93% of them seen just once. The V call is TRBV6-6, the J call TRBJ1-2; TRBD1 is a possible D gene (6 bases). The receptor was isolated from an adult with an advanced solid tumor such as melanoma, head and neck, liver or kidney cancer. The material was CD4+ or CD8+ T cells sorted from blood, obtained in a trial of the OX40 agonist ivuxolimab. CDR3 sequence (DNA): TGTGCCAGCAGTTACTTACAGGGACCCAACTATGGCTACACCTTC. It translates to CASSYLQGPNYGYTF.